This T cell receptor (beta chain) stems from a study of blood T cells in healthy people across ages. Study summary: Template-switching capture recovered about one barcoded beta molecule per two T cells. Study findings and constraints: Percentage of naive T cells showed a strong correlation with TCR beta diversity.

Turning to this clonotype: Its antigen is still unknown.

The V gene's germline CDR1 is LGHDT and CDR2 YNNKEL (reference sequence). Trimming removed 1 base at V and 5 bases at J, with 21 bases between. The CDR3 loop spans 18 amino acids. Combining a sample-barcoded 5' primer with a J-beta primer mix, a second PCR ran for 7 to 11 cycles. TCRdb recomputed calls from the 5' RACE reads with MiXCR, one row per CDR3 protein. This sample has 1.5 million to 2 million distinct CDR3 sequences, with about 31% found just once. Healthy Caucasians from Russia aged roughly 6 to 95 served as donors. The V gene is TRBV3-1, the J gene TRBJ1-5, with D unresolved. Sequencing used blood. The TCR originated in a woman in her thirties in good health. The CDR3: CASSQALTGINGDQPQHF. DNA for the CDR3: TGTGCCAGCAGCCAAGCCCTTACCGGGATTAACGGAGATCAGCCCCAGCATTTT.